This T cell receptor (beta chain) was documented in a study of early T cells in non-severe SARS-CoV-2 infection. Study as a whole: RNA in bulk from unsorted whole blood was sequenced, and chains were unpaired.

Losses at the gene ends were 4 bases for V and 6 bases for J; bases not matched to a gene: 11. CDR1 is SGHDT and CDR2 is YYEEEE in the germline V gene. The CDR3 runs 17 residues. General study points: VDJdb matching, biased toward anti-spike CD8 responses, missed private and CD4 specificities.

Researchers tagged individual cDNA molecules with unique molecular identifiers. TCRdb reprocessed the 5' RACE reads via MiXCR and lists one record per CDR3 protein. The table records about 29,000 distinct CDR3 sequences, roughly 5.4% of them present only once. This clonotype was seen repeatedly, ten times or more. Its antigen is still unknown. Sequencing was done on a sample of whole blood. The chain links TRBV5-6 to TRBJ2-1, with 12 bases identical to TRBD2. This clonotype was obtained from an adult who was a healthcare worker with PCR-confirmed SARS-CoV-2 infection or an uninfected control (not recorded which). The CDR3 is CASSIYRLAGVVNEQFF. The CDR3 DNA reads as TGTGCCAGCAGCATATACAGACTAGCGGGAGTTGTCAATGAGCAGTTCTTC.